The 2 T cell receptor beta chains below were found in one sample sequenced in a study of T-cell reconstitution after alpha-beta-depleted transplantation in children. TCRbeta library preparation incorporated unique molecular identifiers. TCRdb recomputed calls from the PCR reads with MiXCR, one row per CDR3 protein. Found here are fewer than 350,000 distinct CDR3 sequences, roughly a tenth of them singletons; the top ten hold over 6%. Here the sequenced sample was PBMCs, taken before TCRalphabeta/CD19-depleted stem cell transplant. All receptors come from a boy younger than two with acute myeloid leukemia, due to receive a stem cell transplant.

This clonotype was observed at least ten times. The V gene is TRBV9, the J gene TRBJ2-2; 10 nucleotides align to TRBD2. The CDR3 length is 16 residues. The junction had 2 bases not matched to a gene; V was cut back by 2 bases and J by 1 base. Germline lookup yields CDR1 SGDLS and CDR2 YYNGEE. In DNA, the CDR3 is TGTGCCAGCAGCGTCCCTAGCGGGAGGAACACCGGGGAGCTGTTTTTT. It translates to CASSVPSGRNTGELFF.

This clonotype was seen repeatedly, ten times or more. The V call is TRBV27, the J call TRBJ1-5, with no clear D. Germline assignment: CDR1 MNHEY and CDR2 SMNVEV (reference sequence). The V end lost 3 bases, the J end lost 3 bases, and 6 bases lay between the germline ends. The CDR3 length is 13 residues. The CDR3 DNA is TGTGCCAGCAGTTTGAGGCACAATCAGCCCCAGCATTTT. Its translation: CASSLRHNQPQHF.